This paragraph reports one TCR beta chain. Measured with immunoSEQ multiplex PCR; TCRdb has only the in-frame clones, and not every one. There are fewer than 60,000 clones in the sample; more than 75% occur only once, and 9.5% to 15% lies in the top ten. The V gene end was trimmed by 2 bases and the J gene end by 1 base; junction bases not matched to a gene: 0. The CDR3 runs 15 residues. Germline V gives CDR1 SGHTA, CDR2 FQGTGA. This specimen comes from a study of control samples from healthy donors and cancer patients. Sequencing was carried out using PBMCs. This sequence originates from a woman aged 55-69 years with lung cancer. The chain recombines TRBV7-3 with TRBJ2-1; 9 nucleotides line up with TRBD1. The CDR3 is CASSLDRGSYNEQFF. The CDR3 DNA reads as TGTGCCAGCAGCTTAGACAGGGGGTCCTACAATGAGCAGTTCTTC.